Only one count was recorded for the clone carrying this T cell receptor (beta chain). The CDR3 runs to 15 residues. Germline V lookup: CDR1 SGHTA, CDR2 FQGTGA. Trimming at V came to 5 bases and at J to 10 bases, leaving 8 bases not matched to a gene. This sample stems from a study of blood T cell repertoires in COVID-19. As for the study in general: COVID-19 samples from acute and convalescent phases originated in the United States, Italy and Spain.

Sequencing was performed with immunoSEQ multiplex PCR; in TCRdb, only in-frame clones are kept and a portion is missing. Of some 180,000 clones detected, more than 80% appear once; the ten largest clones hold 8.2%. The chain recombines TRBV7-3 with TRBJ2-1; 13 nucleotides line up with TRBD2. This receptor was obtained from a woman aged 60 to 75 with acute or convalescent COVID-19. Sequencing was carried out using peripheral blood. The CDR3 nucleotides read TGTGCCAGCAGCCCCCGGACTAGCGGGAGAGAGGAGCAGTTCTTC. Translation: CASSPRTSGREEQFF. The variable domain in full, with the rest retrieved from reference TRBV7-3 and TRBJ2-1, is GAGVSQTPSNKVTEKGKYVELRCDPISGHTALYWYRQSLGQGPEFLIYFQGTGAADDSGLPNDRFFAVRPEGSVSTLKIQRTERGDSAVYLCASSPRTSGREEQFFGPGTRLTVL.